These 29 T cell receptor beta chains originate from one sample sequenced in a study of blood T cell repertoires in COVID-19. Clones were read by immunoSEQ multiplex PCR, and TCRdb kept only the in-frame ones, dropping some. The sample consists of about 380,000 clones, 88% of them appearing once. The sequencing sample was made of PBMCs or T cells enriched from blood (not recorded which). All receptors derive from a woman younger than 30 who had recovered from COVID-19.

V usage is TRBV4-1 and J usage is TRBJ1-5; D unresolved. Germline assignment: CDR1 MGHRA and CDR2 YSYEKL. V lost 4 bases and J lost 1, with 17 bases in between. There are 17 residues in the CDR3. Here the CDR3 reads CASSRLFRGSSNQPQHF. The CDR3 DNA sequence: TGCGCCAGCAGCCGCCTCTTCCGGGGATCGAGCAATCAGCCCCAGCATTTT.

The chain employs TRBV6-5 and TRBJ1-4; TRBD1 matches 9 bases. The CDR3 is made up of 15 amino acids. V was clipped by 3 bases and J by 5 bases; unmatched bases: 4. Germline loops: CDR1 MNHEY, CDR2 SVGAGI. The CDR3 DNA sequence: TGTGCCAGCAGTTATACTACAGGGGGCAATGAAAAACTGTTTTTT. Translating gives CASSYTTGGNEKLFF.

The rearrangement links TRBV25-1 to TRBJ1-1; D remains ambiguous. Trimming left V 0 bases short and J 4 bases short, with 9 bases between. The CDR3 is 14 residues long. Per the germline V gene, CDR1 is MGHDK and CDR2 is SYGVNS. The CDR3 loop reads CASSEYLRGTEAFF. CDR3 coding DNA: TGTGCCAGCAGTGAATATCTCCGAGGCACTGAAGCTTTCTTT.

The chain employs TRBV10-1 and TRBJ2-1, with 7 bases matching TRBD2. Germline CDR1 and CDR2: WNHNN and SYGVQD (reference sequence). The CDR3 is made up of 15 amino acids. The trim removed 6 bases at V and 0 bases at J, leaving 5 bases unmatched. CDR3 loop: CASSSGTRSYNEQFF. DNA for the CDR3: TGCGCCAGCAGCAGCGGGACGCGCTCCTACAATGAGCAGTTCTTC.

This sequence joins TRBV4-1 and TRBJ1-5, with a possible D match to TRBD1 (6 bases). CDR3 length: 16 residues. From germline, CDR1 is MGHRA and CDR2 YSYEKL. The germline V and J ends were trimmed by 1 base and 5 bases, with 15 bases remaining between them. CDR3 bases: TGCGCCAGCAGCCAAGCCGTGGGGGCTAGGGATCAGCCCCAGCATTTT. Translation gives CASSQAVGARDQPQHF.

The chain joins TRBV27 to TRBJ2-7, with D possibly TRBD2 on 5 matching bases. Germline V gene lookup returns CDR1 MNHEY and CDR2 SMNVEV (reference sequence). The CDR3 has 11 amino acids. The ends were cut back, 7 bases at V and 7 bases at J, with 11 bases in the middle. The CDR3 here is CASKMGREQYF. As DNA, the CDR3 is TGTGCCAGCAAGATGGGGAGAGAGCAGTACTTC.

This clone was picked up one time. The chain has TRBV6-5 and TRBJ1-1; D gene ambiguous. Germline CDR1 MNHEY, CDR2 SVGAGI. V lost 6 bases, J lost 4 bases, and 12 bases lay in between. The CDR3 covers 13 residues. The CDR3 sequence is CASSRTEGTEAFF. CDR3 nucleotides: TGTGCCAGCAGCCGGACCGAGGGCACTGAAGCTTTCTTT.

In nucleotides, the CDR3 is TGTGCCAGCAGTGCGGGGACTCTAGCGATGGAGCAGTACTTC. Its protein product is CASSAGTLAMEQYF. This rearrangement joins TRBV2 to TRBJ2-7, with D maybe TRBD2 (6 bases). From germline, CDR1 is SNHLY and CDR2 FYNNEI. Trimming took 4 bases from V and 7 from J, leaving 17 bases between them. This CDR3 region has 14 residues.

This clone was detected once. J is TRBJ1-1 and V is TRBV6-5; perhaps TRBD1 as D (5 bases). The germline V gene has CDR1 MNHEY and CDR2 SVGAGI. Trimming left V 7 bases short and J 3 bases short, with 12 bases between. The CDR3 sequence is 13 residues long. CDR3 region: CASIVGGDTEAFF. The CDR3 coding sequence is TGTGCCAGCATCGTGGGGGGGGACACTGAAGCTTTCTTT.

The V and J genes are TRBV3-1 (or the pseudogene TRBV3-2) and TRBJ2-6; D remains ambiguous. Trimming cost V 1 base and J 0 bases, with 10 bases left between them. The CDR3 has 17 residues. CDR1 is LGHDT, CDR2 YNNKEL, per germline (reference sequence). The CDR3 sequence: CASSQAPSSSGANVLTF. The DNA of the CDR3 is TGTGCCAGCAGCCAAGCGCCGTCCAGCTCTGGGGCCAACGTCCTGACTTTC.

V gene TRBV2 combines with J gene TRBJ1-5; D remains ambiguous. V shed 7 bases and J shed 6 bases, with 13 bases lying between them. In germline, CDR1 is SNHLY, CDR2 FYNNEI. The CDR3 sequence is 13 residues long. CDR3 protein: CASTLGRVQPQHF. CDR3 in DNA: TGTGCCAGCACACTAGGAAGGGTTCAGCCCCAGCATTTT.

The V call is TRBV6-6, the J call TRBJ1-5; D might be TRBD1 (6 bases). The CDR3 is made up of 12 amino acids. Deletions cut 7 bases from V and 7 bases from J, with 11 bases between. Per germline, CDR1 MNHNY and CDR2 SVGAGI (reference sequence). DNA for the CDR3: TGTGCCAGCACCCAGGGGCGGCAGCCCCAGCATTTT. Translated: CASTQGRQPQHF.

V gene TRBV27 combines with J gene TRBJ1-2; 9 bases are a match to TRBD1. The length of the CDR3 is 13 residues. The V gene end was trimmed by 5 bases and the J gene end by 3 bases; junction bases not matched to a gene: 1. The germline CDR1 and CDR2 sequences are MNHEY and SMNVEV (reference sequence). The CDR3 here is CASSRDRDYGYTF. The DNA of the CDR3 is TGTGCCAGCAGTCGGGACAGGGACTATGGCTACACCTTC.

The chain is built from TRBV13 and TRBJ2-1; possible D gene TRBD1, 6 bases. The CDR3 totals 17 residues. Germline CDR1 is PRHDT and CDR2 is FYEKMQ (reference sequence). V lost 0 bases and J lost 4, with 16 bases in between. The DNA of the CDR3 is TGTGCCAGCAGCTTAGGAAAAACAGGGACGGGATACAATGAGCAGTTCTTC. Amino acid sequence: CASSLGKTGTGYNEQFF.

The chain recombines TRBV6-5 with TRBJ1-2; D remains ambiguous. Trimming left V 8 bases short and J 6 bases short, with 10 bases between. CDR3 length: 11 amino acids. Germline-derived CDR1 and CDR2 are MNHEY and SVGAGI. This CDR3 is CASRLPHGYTF. The CDR3 DNA is TGTGCCAGCCGACTCCCCCATGGCTACACCTTC.

The chain carries TRBV6-5 and TRBJ1-2, with 11 nucleotides matching TRBD1. V shed 4 bases, J shed 8 bases, and the junction held 12 bases outside the gene matches. Germline V gives CDR1 MNHEY, CDR2 SVGAGI. There are 16 residues in the CDR3. CDR3 coding DNA: TGTGCCAGCAGTTCCCGGGGGACAGGGGGATTGACGGGCTACACCTTC. Amino acid sequence: CASSSRGTGGLTGYTF.

The chain links TRBV18 to TRBJ2-3; D might be TRBD1 (5 bases). V gave up 6 bases and J gave up 2 bases, with 9 bases separating them. The CDR3 has 13 amino acids. Germline CDR1 is KGHSH and CDR2 is LQKENI. CDR3 in amino acids: CASSRTHTDTQYF. The CDR3 DNA sequence: TGTGCCAGCTCTCGGACACACACAGATACGCAGTATTTT.

The chain employs TRBV6-1 and TRBJ1-2; D is ambiguous. CDR3 size: 12 residues. V gave up 3 bases and J gave up 7 bases, with 9 bases separating them. From germline, CDR1 is MNHNS and CDR2 SASEGT. In DNA form, the CDR3 reads TGTGCCAGCAGTGAGAATATCGGTGGCTACACCTTC. It encodes CASSENIGGYTF.

The CDR3 reads CASSLTRYEQFF. CDR3 bases: TGTGCCAGCAGCTTAACGCGTTATGAGCAGTTCTTC. This sequence joins TRBV7-2 and TRBJ2-1; D gene unclear. Trimming left V 2 bases short and J 8 bases short, with 7 bases between. This CDR3 is 12 amino acids long. CDR1 is SGHTA and CDR2 is FQGNSA in the germline V gene.

This clone has just one count. The CDR3 spells CASSSGQTFLGEQFF. CDR3 DNA: TGTGCCAGCAGCTCTGGTCAGACTTTCCTCGGCGAGCAGTTCTTC. The genes are TRBV7-9 and TRBJ2-1, with no clear D. The CDR3 is 15 residues long. Between the trimmed V and J ends, which lost 4 bases and 10 bases, there was a span of 20 bases. Per the germline V gene, CDR1 is SEHNR and CDR2 is FQNEAQ (reference sequence).

The chain couples TRBV19 to TRBJ2-5; D perhaps matches TRBD2 (6 bases). The germline V gene has CDR1 LNHDA and CDR2 SQIVND (reference sequence). Trimming cost V 5 bases and J 2 bases, with 12 bases left between them. The CDR3 is 14 amino acids. The CDR3 protein is CASSLRRDQETQYF. CDR3 coding DNA: TGTGCCAGTAGTCTACGGCGGGATCAAGAGACCCAGTACTTC.

With regard to this clone: This sample includes further DNA sequences coding for the same CDR3. The gene calls are TRBV30 and TRBJ1-5; D might be TRBD1 (5 bases). From germline, CDR1 is GTSNPN and CDR2 SVGIG (reference sequence). This CDR3 contains 14 residues. Trimming cost V 0 bases and J 7 bases, with 13 bases left between them. CDR3 sequence: CAWSVAGLGQPQHF. CDR3 coding DNA: TGTGCCTGGAGTGTGGCAGGGCTAGGCCAGCCCCAGCATTTT.

The chain joins TRBV5-1 to TRBJ1-1; 8 bases line up with TRBD1. The trim removed 3 bases at V and 5 bases at J, leaving 6 bases unmatched. Germline V gene lookup returns CDR1 SGHRS and CDR2 YFSETQ. CDR3 size: 14 residues. CDR3 residues: CASSSQGAWTEAFF. CDR3 bases: TGCGCCAGCAGCTCGCAGGGGGCTTGGACTGAAGCTTTCTTT.

The V and J genes are TRBV18 and TRBJ1-5, with unresolved D. CDR3 length equals 16 residues. Germline V gene data show CDR1 as KGHSH and CDR2 as LQKENI. The V end lost 3 bases, the J end lost 3 bases, and 15 bases lay between the germline ends. CDR3 sequence (DNA): TGTGCCAGCTCACCTTCGTCTTCGGGGAACAATCAGCCCCAGCATTTT. Translating it yields CASSPSSSGNNQPQHF.

The V and J genes are TRBV19 and TRBJ2-2, with 8 positions matching TRBD1. The CDR3 loop spans 14 amino acids. The germline V gene encodes CDR1 LNHDA and CDR2 SQIVND (reference sequence). The V segment lost 4 bases and the J segment 7 bases; nucleotides outside the gene matches: 5. The CDR3 region has the DNA TGTGCCAGTAGTACGACAGGGGCCGGCGGGGAGCTGTTTTTT. Protein product: CASSTTGAGGELFF.

The chain couples TRBV5-6 to TRBJ1-2; TRBD1 matches 7 bases. CDR3 length equals 14 residues. J gave up 4 bases and V 5 bases, and 8 bases lay outside the gene matches. In germline, CDR1 is SGHDT, CDR2 YYEEEE. CDR3 in amino acids: CASSLRWDSYGYTF. The CDR3 nucleotides read TGTGCCAGCAGTCTCCGTTGGGACAGCTATGGCTACACCTTC.

The rearrangement joins TRBV21-1 to TRBJ1-6; TRBD1, the table's D call, was not compared with the DNA. TRBV21-1 is labeled a pseudogene. The CDR3 covers 17 residues. The CDR3 loop reads CASSKSPPTGRNSPLHF. The CDR3 bases are TGTGCCAGCAGCAAATCCCCCCCGACAGGGCGGAATTCACCCCTCCACTTT.

The chain is built from TRBV6-2 or TRBV6-3 and TRBJ1-1; possible D gene TRBD1, 6 bases. The V end lost 1 base, the J end lost 8 bases, and 14 bases lay between the germline ends. Germline CDR1 reads MNHEY; CDR2 reads SVGEGT. The CDR3 consists of 14 residues. CDR3 sequence reads: CASSYFPFRGEAFF. Here the CDR3 DNA reads TGTGCCAGCAGTTACTTTCCCTTCAGGGGAGAAGCTTTCTTT.

This chain uses TRBV4-2 with TRBJ2-5; TRBD1 matches 9 bases. The length of the CDR3 is 16 residues. Trimming cost V 1 base and J 2 bases; bases outside gene matches: 5. CDR1 is LGHNA and CDR2 is YNFKEQ in the germline V gene. Written as DNA, the CDR3 is TGTGCCAGCAGCCAAGGTGTGGGACAGGGACAAGAGACCCAGTACTTC. Translation gives CASSQGVGQGQETQYF.